The present T cell receptor beta chain was sequenced within a study of OX40 agonist ivuxolimab in advanced cancers. Study-wide context: Patients were about 83% male with ages roughly 20 to 90, mean about 65. Earlier anti-PD-1, anti-PD-L1 or anti-CTLA-4 therapy was permitted; around 40% had received some.

Comments on this clone: Its antigen is undetermined.

Study results and limitations: Researchers did not establish what antigens the expanded peripheral T cells target.

Profiled with immunoSEQ multiplex PCR; TCRdb holds only in-frame clones, not every one. The sample carries fewer than 100,000 clones, approximately 88% recorded once. Autoimmune disease history or systemic immunosuppression led to patient exclusion. This receptor was identified in an adult with an advanced solid tumor such as melanoma, head and neck, liver or kidney cancer. The sequenced sample was CD4+ or CD8+ T cells sorted from blood, obtained in a trial of the OX40 agonist ivuxolimab.

The CDR3 bases are TGTGCCAGTAGTATAGGGTATCAGCCCCAGCATTTT. Translation gives CASSIGYQPQHF. The chain couples TRBV19 to TRBJ1-5; no clear D gene. The V gene's germline CDR1 is LNHDA and CDR2 SQIVND (reference sequence). The CDR3 runs to 12 residues. V lost 1 base to trimming and J lost 5 bases, with 3 bases between them.